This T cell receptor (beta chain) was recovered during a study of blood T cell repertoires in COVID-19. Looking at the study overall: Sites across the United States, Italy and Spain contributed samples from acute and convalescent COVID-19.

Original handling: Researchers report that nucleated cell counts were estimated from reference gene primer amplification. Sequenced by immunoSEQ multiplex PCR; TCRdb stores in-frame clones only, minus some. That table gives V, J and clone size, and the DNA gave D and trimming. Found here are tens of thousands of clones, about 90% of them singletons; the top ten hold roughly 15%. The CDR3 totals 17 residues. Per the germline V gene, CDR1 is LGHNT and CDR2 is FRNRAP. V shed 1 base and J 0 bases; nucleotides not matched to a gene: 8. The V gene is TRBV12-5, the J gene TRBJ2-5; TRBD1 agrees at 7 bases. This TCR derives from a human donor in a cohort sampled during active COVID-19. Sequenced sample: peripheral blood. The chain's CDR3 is CASGLETGTAYQETQYF. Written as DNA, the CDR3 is TGTGCTAGTGGTTTGGAAACCGGGACAGCGTACCAAGAGACCCAGTACTTC.